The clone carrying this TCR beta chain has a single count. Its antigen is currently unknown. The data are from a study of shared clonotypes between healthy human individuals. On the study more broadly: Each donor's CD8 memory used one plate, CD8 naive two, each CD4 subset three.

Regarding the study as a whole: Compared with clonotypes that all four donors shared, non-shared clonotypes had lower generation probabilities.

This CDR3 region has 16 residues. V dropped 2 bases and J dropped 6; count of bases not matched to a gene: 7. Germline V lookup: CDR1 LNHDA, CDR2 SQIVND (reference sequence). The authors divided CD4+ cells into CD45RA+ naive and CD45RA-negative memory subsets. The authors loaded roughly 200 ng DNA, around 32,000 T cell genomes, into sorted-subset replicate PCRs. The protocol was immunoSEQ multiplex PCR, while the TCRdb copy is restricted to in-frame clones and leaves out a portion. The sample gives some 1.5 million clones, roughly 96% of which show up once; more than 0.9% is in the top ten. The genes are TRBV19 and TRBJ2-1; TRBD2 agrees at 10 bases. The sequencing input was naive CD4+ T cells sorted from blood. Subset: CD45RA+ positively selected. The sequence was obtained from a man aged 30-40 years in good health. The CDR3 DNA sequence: TGTGCCAGTAGTATACCTAGCGGGAGCCGAGCCAATGAGCAGTTCTTC. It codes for CASSIPSGSRANEQFF. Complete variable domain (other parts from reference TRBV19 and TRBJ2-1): DGGITQSPKYLFRKEGQNVTLSCEQNLNHDAMYWYRQDPGQGLRLIYYSQIVNDFQKGDIAEGYSVSREKKESFPLTVTSAQKNPTAFYLCASSIPSGSRANEQFFGPGTRLTVL.